The sequence of this T cell receptor (beta chain) was determined in a study of CD4 T cells in relation to SARS-CoV-2 and coronaviruses. In the study overall: Controls used an HIV-1 Nef peptide pool or no peptide. Crossreactive spike epitopes shared across donors were mapped to their HLA restriction. Broader study findings: No donor gave both pre-pandemic and post-infection samples.

The table came from immunoSEQ multiplex PCR; TCRdb's copy has only in-frame clones and leaves some out. The data hold around 16,000 clones, with about 73% observed a single time. Unexposed donor CD4+ T cells date from about 2011-2018, before the COVID-19 pandemic. CD4+ T cells were isolated from the cells after more than nine days of culture. Cultures received half-medium IL-2 refreshes on days 3 and 7. As to this clone: Its antigen is currently unknown.

The CDR3 runs 14 residues. V shed 4 bases and J 1 base; nucleotides not matched to a gene: 4. Germline CDR1 SGHNT, CDR2 YYREEE (reference sequence). This receptor was identified in a human donor in good health. What was sequenced was CD4+ T cells from PBMCs, cultured in vitro. The chain has TRBV5-4 and TRBJ2-5; 7 nucleotides align to TRBD1. The CDR3 reads CASSPGTVQETQYF. As DNA, the CDR3 is TGTGCCAGCAGCCCAGGGACAGTCCAAGAGACCCAGTACTTC. Drawing the rest from reference TRBV5-4 and TRBJ2-5, the complete variable domain is ETGVTQSPTHLIKTRGQQVTLRCSSQSGHNTVSWYQQALGQGPQFIFQYYREEENGRGNFPPRFSGLQFPNYSSELNVNALELDDSALYLCASSPGTVQETQYFGPGTRLLVL.